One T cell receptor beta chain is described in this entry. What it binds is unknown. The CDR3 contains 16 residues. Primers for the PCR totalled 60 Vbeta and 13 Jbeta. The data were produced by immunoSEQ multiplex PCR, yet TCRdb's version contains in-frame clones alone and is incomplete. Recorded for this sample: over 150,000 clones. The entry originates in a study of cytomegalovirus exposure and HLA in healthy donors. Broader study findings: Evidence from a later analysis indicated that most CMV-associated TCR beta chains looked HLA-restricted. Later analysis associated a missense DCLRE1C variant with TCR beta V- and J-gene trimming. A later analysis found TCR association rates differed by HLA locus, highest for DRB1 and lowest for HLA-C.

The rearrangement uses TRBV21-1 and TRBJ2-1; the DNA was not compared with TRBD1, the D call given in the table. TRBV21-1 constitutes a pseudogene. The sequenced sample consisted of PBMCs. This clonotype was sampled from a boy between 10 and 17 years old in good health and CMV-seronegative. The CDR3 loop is CASSLGDRGSGNEQFF. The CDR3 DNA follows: TGTGCCAGCAGCCTAGGGGACAGGGGGTCCGGTAATGAGCAGTTCTTC.